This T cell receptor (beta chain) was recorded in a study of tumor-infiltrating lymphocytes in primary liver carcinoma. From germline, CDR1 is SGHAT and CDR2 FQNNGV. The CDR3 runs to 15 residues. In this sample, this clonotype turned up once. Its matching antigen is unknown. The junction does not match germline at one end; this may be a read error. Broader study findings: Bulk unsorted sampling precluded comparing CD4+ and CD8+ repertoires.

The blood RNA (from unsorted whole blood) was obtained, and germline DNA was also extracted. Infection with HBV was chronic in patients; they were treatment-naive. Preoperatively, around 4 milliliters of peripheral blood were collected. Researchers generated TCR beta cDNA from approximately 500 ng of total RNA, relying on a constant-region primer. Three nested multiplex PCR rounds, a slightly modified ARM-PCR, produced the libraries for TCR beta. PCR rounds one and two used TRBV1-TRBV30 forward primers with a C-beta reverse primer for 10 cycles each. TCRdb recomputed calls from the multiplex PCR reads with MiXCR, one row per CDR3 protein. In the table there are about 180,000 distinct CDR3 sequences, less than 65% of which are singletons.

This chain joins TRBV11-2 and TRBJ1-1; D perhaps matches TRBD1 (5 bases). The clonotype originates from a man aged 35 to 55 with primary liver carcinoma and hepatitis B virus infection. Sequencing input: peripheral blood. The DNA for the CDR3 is TGTGCCAGCAGCTCGCGGGACCCTCTGATGACTGTAGCTTCCTTT. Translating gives CASSSRDPLMTVASF.